The entry below gives a single TCR beta chain sequence along with its context. The CDR3 consists of 16 residues. V lost 0 bases, J lost 3 bases, and 5 bases stayed unmatched. The germline gives CDR1 SGDLS, CDR2 YYNGEE. The table came from immunoSEQ multiplex PCR; TCRdb's copy has only in-frame clones and leaves some out. The data hold about 62,000 clones, with roughly 98% observed a single time. This specimen comes from a study of technical replicates of blood from a handful of donors. Input material: T cells isolated from PBMCs. The sequence was obtained from a human donor in good health. V is TRBV9 and J is TRBJ2-3; TRBD2 agrees at 9 bases. The CDR3 loop reads CASSVAISGGTDTQYF. CDR3 nucleotides: TGTGCCAGCAGCGTAGCTATTAGCGGGGGAACAGATACGCAGTATTTT.